This T cell receptor beta chain is drawn from a study of cytomegalovirus exposure and HLA in healthy donors (dated by TCRdb to about 2017). With regard to the full study: An earlier analysis of 550 to 700 of the donors reported approximately 300 Gb of sequence data and some 100 million unique TCR beta sequences from 150 million to 200 million T cells. Roughly 300 gigabases of sequencing data and some 85 million unique TCR sequences were included in an early release covering roughly 700 HLA-typed donors. The genetic ancestry cluster associated with self-reported Caucasian donors included about 81% of the 300 to 400 genotyped donors. The study was designed to test whether signatures of past pathogen exposure could be identified by cataloging public T cell receptors. Using immunosequencing, the study profiled T cell repertoires from fewer than 700 subjects and related those repertoires to cytomegalovirus serostatus. A separate validation cohort of over 95 different subjects was used in addition to the 666-subject first cohort. To predict cytomegalovirus infection status, the study combined high-throughput TCR immunosequencing, statistical association of individual TCRs with disease status, and machine learning. In a later analysis, previously published TCR beta repertoires from about 640 donors were re-analyzed and high-resolution HLA genotyping was added so that TCR occurrence patterns could be studied. Rather than using new phenotypic data, the later analysis identified candidate immune exposures from TCR beta sequences and from how often those sequences occurred across donors. An earlier analysis of several hundred of the donors applied high-throughput TCR beta sequencing to assess whether each TCR beta V gene segment acted as functional or pseudogenic. Donor age, sex, ethnicity and CMV serostatus were compiled together with the repertoire data. A later genetic analysis used genome-wide SNP genotypes for about 60% of the roughly 670 donors, treating that subset as a discovery cohort. Every discovery cohort repertoire had been produced on one sequencing platform. Both class I and class II loci were covered by HLA typing, at four-digit resolution. The number of donors typed differed by locus, with roughly 629-640 for A, B, C, DRB1 and DQB1, over 500 for DQA1, some 570 for DPA1, and 472 for DPB1. Several DR-DQ haplotypes were handled as single units for association and clustering, since linkage in the cohort was strong. Across around 400 genotyped donors of the cohort, an average of about 240,000 unique TCR beta nucleotide sequences per donor were sequenced, and approximately 19% of those sequences were non-productive. Study-level results and caveats: The authors suggested that the approach could potentially be generalized to other disease states and immunological phenotypes. Seventeen rarely observed V segments, including chromosome 9 orphons, were excluded from the earlier analysis of some 590 of the donors because counts were too low. A further reported finding was that TCR beta sequences accurately predicted the HLA-A and HLA-B alleles for most subjects in the first cohort. Because some donors lacked HLA typing at each locus, the association tests relied only on the typed subset. A group of highly shared sequence variants was considered likely to be a technical artifact of the sequencing pipeline. In a later analysis, the rate of TCR association differed among HLA loci, with DRB1 alleles having the most associated TCRs and HLA-C alleles having the fewest. Most TCR sequences were observed very rarely across donors, whereas some public TCRs were present in many individuals. In an earlier analysis of approximately 590 of the donors, most TCR beta V segments appeared in productive rearrangements about 90% or about 30% of the time, broadly matching IMGT annotations. Strong co-occurrence of HLA alleles, especially DR and DQ, made assigning TCR associations to individual alleles difficult. In vitro tests confirmed that a few of the cytomegalovirus-associated TCR beta chains recognize cytomegalovirus antigens. The 87-base-pair reads could not distinguish some IMGT-functional V segments, including TRBV6-2 and TRBV6-3, so those segments were excluded. In both the original and validation cohorts, the classifier was reported to diagnose cytomegalovirus status with high specificity and sensitivity. A later analysis found that most CMV-associated TCR beta chains appeared HLA-restricted, with HLA associations seemingly driven largely by CMV exposure. A later analysis reported that several top co-occurrence clusters appeared linked to parvovirus B19, influenza, CMV and Epstein-Barr virus. The study gave a list of 150 to 200 TCR beta chains associated with cytomegalovirus. Correlated functional status among segregating V segments might reflect linkage disequilibrium, but an unknown experimental factor could not be ruled out. Compared with the roughly 670-donor mean, donors in an Asian-associated ancestry cluster had fewer N-insertions in productive TCRs, according to a later genetic analysis. At a false discovery rate of 0.05, a later analysis linked around 17,000 TCR beta sequences to specific HLA alleles. Presence/absence analyses assumed roughly uniform sequencing depth across donors, an assumption that may not hold. CMV serostatus was the only immune exposure information available for the cohort. A later genetic analysis associated a missense DCLRE1C variant with V-gene and J-gene trimming of TCR beta chains, and an independent cohort replicated the association. A later analysis found that HLA-associated TCR beta chains were more clonally expanded and had lower generation probabilities than equally common non-associated chains. In this cohort, only TCR beta chains were sequenced, and detectable features were limited by the absence of alpha or paired-chain data.

Libraries were built with the immunoSEQ multiplex PCR assay. A mixture of 60 forward primers for TCR Vbeta segments and 13 reverse primers for TCR Jbeta segments was used in the multiplex PCR. Amplification of the CDR3 region of rearranged TCR beta genes was performed with a multiplex PCR assay on genomic DNA. Amplified TCR beta libraries were sequenced as 87-base-pair reads on the Illumina HiSeq System. Per the source publication's procedure: A later analysis counted 75 million to 100 million unique TCR beta chains across the roughly 700 repertoires, and around 12 million of these chains were shared by at least two donors. Raw reads were error-corrected and collapsed into unique sequences with a nearest-neighbor algorithm that merged closely related sequences to remove PCR and sequencing errors. V, D and J gene segments were assigned by aligning CDR3 sequences to IMGT reference sequences. Each retained sequence needed at least a six-nucleotide match to both a V gene segment and a J gene segment. Rearrangements were classified as productive when the CDR3 lacked stop codons and remained in frame with V and J, and all other rearrangements were classified as non-productive. CDR3 was defined according to IMGT convention as the region running from the second conserved V-encoded cysteine to the conserved J-encoded phenylalanine. Sequences without an unambiguous match to a single V gene segment were excluded from the earlier analysis of about 600 of the donors. In an earlier analysis of a few hundred of the donors, V segments were called functional above 56.7% productive rearrangements and were called segregating when the between-donor standard deviation exceeded 5%. A statistical classification framework was built to diagnose cytomegalovirus status from the catalog of TCR beta chain sequences. In a later analysis, V and J genes were assigned by comparing TCR nucleotide sequences against IMGT/GENE-DB human TR gene sequences. Using the TCRdist pipeline, a later analysis assigned CDR3 sequences along with most-parsimonious VDJ recombination scenarios. In a later analysis, each TCR beta chain was defined by its CDR3 amino acid sequence together with its V-gene family, and reads without a unique V-gene family were excluded. In a later analysis, around 600 highly shared, low-generation-probability nucleotide sequences were removed to address suspected cross-contamination and a sequencing artifact. In a later analysis, a clonal expansion index for each public chain was calculated from normalized within-repertoire ranks of inferred template counts. In a later analysis, generation probabilities were computed using a VDJ recombination model fitted to out-of-frame rearrangements, and the results were checked against IGoR. Hypergeometric tests were used in a later analysis to score TCR-TCR, TCR-HLA and TCR-CMV co-occurrence, with a repertoire-size bias correction applied to the TCR pairs. To estimate false discovery rates, a later analysis permuted the HLA or CMV assignments 20 times. In a later analysis, co-occurring TCRs were grouped using DBSCAN, with TCRdist sequence similarity added in when clustering inside HLA-allele-positive subsets. Repertoires with fewer than 30,000 or more than 120,000 public chains were left out of co-occurrence clustering, as were five repertoires with anomalous nucleotide sharing. This is the immuneACCESS table as TCRdb keeps it, with only in-frame sequences that have V and J called. A part of the clones is gone; compared with another copy, unresolved V genes explain less than half, and the rest is unexplained. Clonal size and the V and J genes are those of that table, whereas D and trimming came from the DNA. The sample has about 160,000 clones on record, around 83% of them singletons. The ten largest clones add up to about 0.98% of the sample.

In total, approximately 700 healthy bone marrow donors made up the cohort. All cohort members were sampled while nominally healthy, although unrecorded immune exposures were likely present. The donor tested CMV seropositive and was one of the 289 seropositive cohort members. A peripheral blood sample was provided by each donor, and peripheral blood mononuclear cells were used for TCR beta sequencing. The Qiagen DNeasy Blood Extraction Kit was used to extract genomic DNA from the blood cell samples. To note about this clone: The antigen it recognizes is unknown. No much larger clone exists at a distance of one base, and base qualities are not known.

The CDR3 numbers 12 residues from cysteine through phenylalanine. Only CDR3 DNA is held: 36 bases, read in frame from base 1. V loses 4 bases of germline sequence and J loses 8 bases, and the interval between the two ends is 11 bases. Via the germline V gene (reference sequence), CDR1 is MNHEY and CDR2 SMNVEV. The sample consisted of PBMCs. This clonotype was sampled from a girl aged 2-15 years in good health and CMV-seropositive. The chain links TRBV27 with TRBJ1-1; matching of 5 bases hints at TRBD1 as the D gene. The CDR3 reads CASSSDSGEAFF. The DNA sequence reads TGTGCCAGCAGTTCAGACAGTGGAGAAGCTTTCTTT.